This T cell receptor beta chain was sequenced for a study of high-grade serous ovarian cancer treatment subgroups. Points from the study as a whole: TCR relatedness rose with neoantigen level and trended with mutation load.

As for this clone: The antigen is undetermined.

The tumor samples were collected prior to definitive surgery or chemotherapy. The CDR3 loop spans 14 amino acids. The germline V gene has CDR1 LNHDA and CDR2 SQIVND (reference sequence). V gave up 7 bases and J gave up 8 bases; unmatched junction bases: 9. Only in-frame clones appear in the TCRdb table, and some are missing; sequencing was by immunoSEQ multiplex PCR. The sample has approximately 4,000 clones, roughly three quarters seen once. The sample comprised tumor tissue. This chain joins TRBV19 and TRBJ1-3; 9 nucleotides match TRBD1. The sequence was obtained from a human donor with high-grade serous ovarian cancer. As DNA, the CDR3 is TGTGCCAGTAACCCTACAGGGGGCAGGGACACCATATATTTT. Its protein is CASNPTGGRDTIYF. The variable domain in full, with the rest retrieved from reference TRBV19 and TRBJ1-3, is DGGITQSPKYLFRKEGQNVTLSCEQNLNHDAMYWYRQDPGQGLRLIYYSQIVNDFQKGDIAEGYSVSREKKESFPLTVTSAQKNPTAFYLCASNPTGGRDTIYFGEGSWLTVV.